This T cell receptor beta chain was captured in a study of vaccination effects on CD4 cells after COVID-19. Notes on this clone: Its antigen is unknown.

Germline-derived CDR1 and CDR2 are KGHSH and LQKENI. V was clipped by 1 base and J by 6 bases, with 19 bases between them. The CDR3 contains 18 residues. Viral peptide pools were used in the ViraFEST assay to expand antigen-specific CD4+ T cells, and sequencing came afterward. The culture ran for roughly ten days, and then CD4+ T cells were isolated. Participants were vaccinated with two doses of either the BNT162b2 or mRNA-1273 vaccine. Negative nucleocapsid antibody tests before and after vaccination confirmed no previous SARS-CoV-2 infection. TCRdb keeps only in-frame clones here, not all; method: immunoSEQ multiplex PCR. Of roughly 59,000 clones listed, roughly 78% were seen once; the top ten hold about 2.1%.

V usage is TRBV18 and J usage is TRBJ1-6; TRBD1 is a possible D gene (6 bases). This specimen consisted of CD4+ T cells from PBMCs cultured with HCoV-OC43 spike peptides, obtained after COVID-19 vaccination. Subset defined: HCoV-OC43 spike overlapping peptide pool stimulation. The source is a human donor who received a COVID-19 vaccine. The CDR3 nucleotides are TGTGCCAGCTCACCACTTAACTCCGGGACACCTAGTAATTCACCCCTCCACTTT. Its translation is CASSPLNSGTPSNSPLHF.